This note documents a single T cell receptor (beta chain) sequence. In the authors' workflow: Using reference gene primer amplification, nucleated cell counts were estimated. TCRdb keeps only in-frame clones here, not all; method: immunoSEQ multiplex PCR. The DNA was the basis for D and trimming; V, J and clone size are from that table. The sample consists of hundreds of thousands of clones, about 86% of them appearing once. The sample originates from a study of blood T cell repertoires in COVID-19. At the level of the study: COVID-19 samples from acute and convalescent phases originated in the United States, Italy and Spain. Sources were T cells, B-cell-depleted T cells, or PBMCs; the material itself was cDNA or gDNA.

Trimming removed 5 bases from V and 5 bases from J; junction bases left unmatched: 6. Germline CDR1 SGHRS, CDR2 YFSETQ. The CDR3 extends over 14 amino acids. This clonotype was sampled from a woman in her 30s who had been exposed to COVID-19. Sequences were obtained from PBMCs or T cells enriched from blood (not recorded which). The chain combines TRBV5-1 with TRBJ2-1, with TRBD2 matching over 8 bases. The CDR3 spells CASSPGGLNNEQFF. The CDR3 region has the DNA TGCGCCAGCAGTCCGGGGGGGCTCAACAATGAGCAGTTCTTC.